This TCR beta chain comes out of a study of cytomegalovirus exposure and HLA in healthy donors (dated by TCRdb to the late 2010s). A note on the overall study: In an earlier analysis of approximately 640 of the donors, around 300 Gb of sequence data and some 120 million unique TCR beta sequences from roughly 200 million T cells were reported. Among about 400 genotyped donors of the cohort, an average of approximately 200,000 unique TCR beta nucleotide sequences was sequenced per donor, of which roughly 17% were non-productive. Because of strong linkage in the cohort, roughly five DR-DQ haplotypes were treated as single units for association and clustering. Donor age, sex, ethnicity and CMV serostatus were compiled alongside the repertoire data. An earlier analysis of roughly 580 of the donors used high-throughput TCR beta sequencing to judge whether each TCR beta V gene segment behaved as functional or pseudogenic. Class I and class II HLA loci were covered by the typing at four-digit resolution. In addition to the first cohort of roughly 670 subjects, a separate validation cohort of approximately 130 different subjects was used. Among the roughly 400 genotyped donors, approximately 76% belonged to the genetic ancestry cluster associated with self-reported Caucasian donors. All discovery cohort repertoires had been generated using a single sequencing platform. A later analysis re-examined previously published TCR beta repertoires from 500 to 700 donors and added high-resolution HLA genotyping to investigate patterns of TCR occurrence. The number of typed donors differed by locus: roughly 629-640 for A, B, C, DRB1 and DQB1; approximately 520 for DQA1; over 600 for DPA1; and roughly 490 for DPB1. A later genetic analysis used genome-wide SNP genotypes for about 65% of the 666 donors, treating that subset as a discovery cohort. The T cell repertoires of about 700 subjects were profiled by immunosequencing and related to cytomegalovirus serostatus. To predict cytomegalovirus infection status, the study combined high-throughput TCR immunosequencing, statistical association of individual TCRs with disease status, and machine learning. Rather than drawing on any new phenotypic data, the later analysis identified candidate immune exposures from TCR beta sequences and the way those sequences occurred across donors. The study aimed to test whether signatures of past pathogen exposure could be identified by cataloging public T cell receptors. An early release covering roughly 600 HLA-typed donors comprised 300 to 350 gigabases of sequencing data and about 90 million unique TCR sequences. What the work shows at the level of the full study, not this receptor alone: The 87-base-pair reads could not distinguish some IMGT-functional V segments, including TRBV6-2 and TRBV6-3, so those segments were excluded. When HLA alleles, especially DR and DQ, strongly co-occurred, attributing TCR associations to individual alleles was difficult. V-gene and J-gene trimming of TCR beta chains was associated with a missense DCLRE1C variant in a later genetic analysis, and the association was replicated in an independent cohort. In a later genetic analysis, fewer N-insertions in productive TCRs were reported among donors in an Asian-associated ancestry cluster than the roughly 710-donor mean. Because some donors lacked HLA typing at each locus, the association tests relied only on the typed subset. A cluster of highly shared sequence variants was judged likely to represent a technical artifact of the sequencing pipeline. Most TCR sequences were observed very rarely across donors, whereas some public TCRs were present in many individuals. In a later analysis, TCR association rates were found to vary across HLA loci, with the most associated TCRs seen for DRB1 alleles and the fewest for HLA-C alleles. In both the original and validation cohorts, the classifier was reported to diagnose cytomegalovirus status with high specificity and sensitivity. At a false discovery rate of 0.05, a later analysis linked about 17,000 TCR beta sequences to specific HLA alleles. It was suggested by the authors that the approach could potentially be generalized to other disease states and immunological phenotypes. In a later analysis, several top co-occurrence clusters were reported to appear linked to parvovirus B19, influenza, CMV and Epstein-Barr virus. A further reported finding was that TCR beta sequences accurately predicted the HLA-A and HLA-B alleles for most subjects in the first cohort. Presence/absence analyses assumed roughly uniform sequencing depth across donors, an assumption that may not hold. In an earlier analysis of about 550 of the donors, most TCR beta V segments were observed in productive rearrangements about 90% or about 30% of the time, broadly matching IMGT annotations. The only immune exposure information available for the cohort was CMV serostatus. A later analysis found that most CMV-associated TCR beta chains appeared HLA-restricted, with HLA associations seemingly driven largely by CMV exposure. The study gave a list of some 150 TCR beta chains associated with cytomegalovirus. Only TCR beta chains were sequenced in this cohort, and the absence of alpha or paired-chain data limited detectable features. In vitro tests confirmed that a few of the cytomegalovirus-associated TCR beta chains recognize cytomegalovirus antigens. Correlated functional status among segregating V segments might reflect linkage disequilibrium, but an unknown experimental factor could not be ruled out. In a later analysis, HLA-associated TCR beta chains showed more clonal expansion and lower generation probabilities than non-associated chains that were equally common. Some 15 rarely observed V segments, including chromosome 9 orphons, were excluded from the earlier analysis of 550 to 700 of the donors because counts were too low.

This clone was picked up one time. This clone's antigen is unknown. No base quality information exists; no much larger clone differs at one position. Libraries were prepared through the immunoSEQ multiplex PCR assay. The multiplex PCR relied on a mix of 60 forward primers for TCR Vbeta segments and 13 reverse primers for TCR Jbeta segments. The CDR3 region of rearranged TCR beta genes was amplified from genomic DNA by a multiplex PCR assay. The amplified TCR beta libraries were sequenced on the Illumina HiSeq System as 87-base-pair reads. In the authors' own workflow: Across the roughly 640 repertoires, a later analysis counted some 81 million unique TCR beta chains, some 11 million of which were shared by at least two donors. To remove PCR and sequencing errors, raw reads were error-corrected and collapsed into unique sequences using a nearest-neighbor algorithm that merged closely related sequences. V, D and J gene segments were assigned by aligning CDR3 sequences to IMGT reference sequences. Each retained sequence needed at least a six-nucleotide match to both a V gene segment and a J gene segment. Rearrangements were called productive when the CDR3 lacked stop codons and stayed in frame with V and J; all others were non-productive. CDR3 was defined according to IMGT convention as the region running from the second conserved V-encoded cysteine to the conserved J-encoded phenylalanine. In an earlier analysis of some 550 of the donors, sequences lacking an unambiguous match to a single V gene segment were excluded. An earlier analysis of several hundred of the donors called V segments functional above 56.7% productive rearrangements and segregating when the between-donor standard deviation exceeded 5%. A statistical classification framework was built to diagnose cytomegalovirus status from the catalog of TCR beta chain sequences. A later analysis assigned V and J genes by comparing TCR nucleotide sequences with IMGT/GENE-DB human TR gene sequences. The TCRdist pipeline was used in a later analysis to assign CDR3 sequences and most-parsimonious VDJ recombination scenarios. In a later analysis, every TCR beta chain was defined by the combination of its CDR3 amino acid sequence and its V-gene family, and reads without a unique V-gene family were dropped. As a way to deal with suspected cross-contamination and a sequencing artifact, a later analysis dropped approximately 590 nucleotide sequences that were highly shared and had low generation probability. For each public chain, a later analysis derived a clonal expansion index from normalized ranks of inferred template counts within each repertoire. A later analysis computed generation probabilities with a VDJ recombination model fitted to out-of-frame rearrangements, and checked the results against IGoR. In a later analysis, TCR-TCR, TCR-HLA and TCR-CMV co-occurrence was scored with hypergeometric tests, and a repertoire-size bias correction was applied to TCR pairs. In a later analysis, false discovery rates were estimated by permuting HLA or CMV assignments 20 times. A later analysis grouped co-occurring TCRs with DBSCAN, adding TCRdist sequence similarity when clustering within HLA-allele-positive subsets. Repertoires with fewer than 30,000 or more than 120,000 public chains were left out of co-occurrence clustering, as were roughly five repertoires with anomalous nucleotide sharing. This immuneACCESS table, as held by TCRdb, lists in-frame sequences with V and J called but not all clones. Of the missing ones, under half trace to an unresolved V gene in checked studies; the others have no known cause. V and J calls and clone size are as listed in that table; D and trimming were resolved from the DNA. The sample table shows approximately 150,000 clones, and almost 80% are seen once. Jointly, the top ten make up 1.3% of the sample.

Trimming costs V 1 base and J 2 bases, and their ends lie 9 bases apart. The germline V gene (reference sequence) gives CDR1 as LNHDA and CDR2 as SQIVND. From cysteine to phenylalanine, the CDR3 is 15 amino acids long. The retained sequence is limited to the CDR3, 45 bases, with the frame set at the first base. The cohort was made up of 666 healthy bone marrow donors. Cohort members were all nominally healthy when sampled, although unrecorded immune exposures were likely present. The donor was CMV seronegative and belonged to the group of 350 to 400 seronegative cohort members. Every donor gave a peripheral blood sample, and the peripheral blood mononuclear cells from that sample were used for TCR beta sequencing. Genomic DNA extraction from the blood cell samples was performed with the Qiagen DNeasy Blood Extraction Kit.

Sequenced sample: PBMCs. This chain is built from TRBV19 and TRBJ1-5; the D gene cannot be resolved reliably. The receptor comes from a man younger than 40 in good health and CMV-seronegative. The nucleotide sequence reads TGTGCCAGTAGTATAGTCAACGGAGGCAATCAGCCCCAGCATTTT. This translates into CASSIVNGGNQPQHF.